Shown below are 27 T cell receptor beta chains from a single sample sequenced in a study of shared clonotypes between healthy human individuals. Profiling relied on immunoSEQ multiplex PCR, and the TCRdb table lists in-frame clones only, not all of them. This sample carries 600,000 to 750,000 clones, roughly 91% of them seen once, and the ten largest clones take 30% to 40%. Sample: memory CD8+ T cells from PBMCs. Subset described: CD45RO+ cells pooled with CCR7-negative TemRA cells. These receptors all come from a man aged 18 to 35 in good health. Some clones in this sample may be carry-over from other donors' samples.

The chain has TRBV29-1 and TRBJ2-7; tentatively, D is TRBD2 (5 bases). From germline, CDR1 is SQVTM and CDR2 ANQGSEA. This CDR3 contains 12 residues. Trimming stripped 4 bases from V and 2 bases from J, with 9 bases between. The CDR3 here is CSVVSGTYEQYF. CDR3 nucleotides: TGCAGCGTTGTATCGGGAACCTACGAGCAGTACTTC.

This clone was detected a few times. CDR3 sequence reads: CAWTTGNTEAFF. The CDR3, as DNA: TGTGCCTGGACGACAGGAAACACTGAAGCTTTCTTT. V and J are TRBV30 and TRBJ1-1, with D possibly being TRBD1 (6 bases). This CDR3 has 12 amino acids. Germline V CDR1 and CDR2: GTSNPN, SVGIG (reference sequence). V was cut by 4 bases and J by 2 bases, with 8 bases left in between.

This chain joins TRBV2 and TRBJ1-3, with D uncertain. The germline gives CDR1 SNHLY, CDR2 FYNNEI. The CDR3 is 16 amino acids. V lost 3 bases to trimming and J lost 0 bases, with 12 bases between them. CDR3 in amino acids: CASSESRLTSGNTIYF. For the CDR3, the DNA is TGTGCCAGCAGTGAGTCAAGACTCACCTCTGGAAACACCATATATTTT.

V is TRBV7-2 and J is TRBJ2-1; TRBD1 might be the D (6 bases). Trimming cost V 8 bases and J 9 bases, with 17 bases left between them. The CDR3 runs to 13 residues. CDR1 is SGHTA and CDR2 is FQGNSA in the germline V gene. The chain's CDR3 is CASRHRVSSEQFF. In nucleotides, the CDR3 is TGTGCCAGCCGTCACAGGGTTTCGAGTGAGCAGTTCTTC.

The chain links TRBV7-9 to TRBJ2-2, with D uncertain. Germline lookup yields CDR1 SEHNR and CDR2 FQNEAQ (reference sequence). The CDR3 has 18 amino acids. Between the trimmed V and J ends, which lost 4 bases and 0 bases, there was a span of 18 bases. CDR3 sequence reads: CASSSPWIGPPNTGELFF. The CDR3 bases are TGTGCCAGCAGCTCCCCTTGGATAGGGCCCCCGAACACCGGGGAGCTGTTTTTT. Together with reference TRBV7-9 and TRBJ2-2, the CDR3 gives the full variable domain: DTGVSQNPRHKITKRGQNVTFRCDPISEHNRLYWYRQTLGQGPEFLTYFQNEAQLEKSRLLSDRFSAERPKGSFSTLEIQRTEQGDSAMYLCASSSPWIGPPNTGELFFGEGSRLTVL.

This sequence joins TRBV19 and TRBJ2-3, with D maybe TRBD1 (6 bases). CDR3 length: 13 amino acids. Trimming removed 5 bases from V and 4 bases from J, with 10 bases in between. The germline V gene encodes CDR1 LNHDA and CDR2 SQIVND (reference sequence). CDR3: CASSPGDADTQYF. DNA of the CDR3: TGTGCCAGTAGTCCAGGGGACGCAGATACGCAGTATTTT.

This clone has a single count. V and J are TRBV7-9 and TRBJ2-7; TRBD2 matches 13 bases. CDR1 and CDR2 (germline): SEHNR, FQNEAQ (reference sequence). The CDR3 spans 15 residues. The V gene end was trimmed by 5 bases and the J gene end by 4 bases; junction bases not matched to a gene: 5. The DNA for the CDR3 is TGTGCCAGCAGCGCCCGGACTAGCGGGAGATACGAGCAGTACTTC. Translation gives CASSARTSGRYEQYF.

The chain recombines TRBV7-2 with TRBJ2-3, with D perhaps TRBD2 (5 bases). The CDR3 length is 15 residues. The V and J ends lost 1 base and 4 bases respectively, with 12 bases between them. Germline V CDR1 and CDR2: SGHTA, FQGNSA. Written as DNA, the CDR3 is TGTGCCAGCAGCTTAGGTTCTAGCCTACCAGATACGCAGTATTTT. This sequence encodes CASSLGSSLPDTQYF.

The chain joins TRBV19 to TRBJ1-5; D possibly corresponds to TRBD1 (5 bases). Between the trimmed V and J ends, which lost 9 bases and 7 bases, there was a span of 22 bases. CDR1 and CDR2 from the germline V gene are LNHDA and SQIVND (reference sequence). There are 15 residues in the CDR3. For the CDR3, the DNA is TGTGCCAGCACCGGCTTATCCAGGGCAGGGCAGCCCCAGCATTTT. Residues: CASTGLSRAGQPQHF.

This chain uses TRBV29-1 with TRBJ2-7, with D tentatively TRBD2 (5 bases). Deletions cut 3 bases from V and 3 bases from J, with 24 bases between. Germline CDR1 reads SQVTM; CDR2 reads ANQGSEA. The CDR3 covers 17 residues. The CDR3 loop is CSVETPGYSRSVYEQYF. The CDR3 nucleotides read TGCAGCGTTGAGACCCCCGGTTATAGTCGTAGCGTCTACGAGCAGTACTTC.

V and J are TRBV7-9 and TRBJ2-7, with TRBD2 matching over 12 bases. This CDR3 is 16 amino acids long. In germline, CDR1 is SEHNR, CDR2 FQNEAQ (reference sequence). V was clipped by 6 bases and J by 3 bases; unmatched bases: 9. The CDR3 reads CASSPQTSGRLYEQYF. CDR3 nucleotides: TGTGCCAGCAGTCCTCAGACTAGCGGGAGACTCTACGAGCAGTACTTC. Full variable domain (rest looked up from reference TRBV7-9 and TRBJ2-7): DTGVSQNPRHKITKRGQNVTFRCDPISEHNRLYWYRQTLGQGPEFLTYFQNEAQLEKSRLLSDRFSAERPKGSFSTLEIQRTEQGDSAMYLCASSPQTSGRLYEQYFGPGTRLTVT.

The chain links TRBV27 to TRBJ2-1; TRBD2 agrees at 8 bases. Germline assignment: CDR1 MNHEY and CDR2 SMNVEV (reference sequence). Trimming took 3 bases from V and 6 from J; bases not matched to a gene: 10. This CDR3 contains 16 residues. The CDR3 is CASSFPGREDSNEQFF. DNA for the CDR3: TGTGCCAGCAGTTTTCCAGGGCGGGAGGACTCCAATGAGCAGTTCTTC.

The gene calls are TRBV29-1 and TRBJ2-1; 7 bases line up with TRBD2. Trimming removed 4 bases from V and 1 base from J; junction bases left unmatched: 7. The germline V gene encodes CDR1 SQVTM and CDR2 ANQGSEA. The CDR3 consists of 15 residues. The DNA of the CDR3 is TGCAGCGTTGGTCCTCCGGGACTATCCTACAATGAGCAGTTCTTC. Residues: CSVGPPGLSYNEQFF.

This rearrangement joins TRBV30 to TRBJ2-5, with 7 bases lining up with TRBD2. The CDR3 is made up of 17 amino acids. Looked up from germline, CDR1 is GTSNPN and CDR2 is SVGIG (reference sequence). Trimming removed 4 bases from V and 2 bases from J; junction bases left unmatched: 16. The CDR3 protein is CAWTATWGGPIQETQYF. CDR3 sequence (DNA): TGTGCCTGGACAGCCACATGGGGGGGACCGATACAAGAGACCCAGTACTTC.

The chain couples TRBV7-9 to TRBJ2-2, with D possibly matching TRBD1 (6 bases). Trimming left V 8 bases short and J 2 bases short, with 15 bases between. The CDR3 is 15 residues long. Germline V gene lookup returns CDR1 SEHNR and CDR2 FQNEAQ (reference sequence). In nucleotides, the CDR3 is TGTGCCAGCCTTATCGGCAGGGGCAACACCGGGGAGCTGTTTTTT. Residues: CASLIGRGNTGELFF.

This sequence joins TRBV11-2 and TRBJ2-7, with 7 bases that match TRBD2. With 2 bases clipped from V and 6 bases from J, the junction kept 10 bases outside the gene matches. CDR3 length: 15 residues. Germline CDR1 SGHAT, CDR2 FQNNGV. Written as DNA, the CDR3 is TGTGCCAGCAGCTTACGGGGGGTGCCTTTTCTCGAGCAGTACTTC. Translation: CASSLRGVPFLEQYF. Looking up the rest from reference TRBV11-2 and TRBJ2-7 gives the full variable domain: EAGVAQSPRYKIIEKRQSVAFWCNPISGHATLYWYQQILGQGPKLLIQFQNNGVVDDSQLPKDRFSAERLKGVDSTLKIQPAKLEDSAVYLCASSLRGVPFLEQYFGPGTRLTVT.

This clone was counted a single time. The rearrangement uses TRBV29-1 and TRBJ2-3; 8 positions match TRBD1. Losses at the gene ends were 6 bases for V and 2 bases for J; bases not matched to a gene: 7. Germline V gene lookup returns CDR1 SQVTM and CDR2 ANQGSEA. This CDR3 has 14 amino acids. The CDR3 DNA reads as TGCAGCGTCGAGTCCAGGGGGCCCACAGATACGCAGTATTTT. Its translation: CSVESRGPTDTQYF.

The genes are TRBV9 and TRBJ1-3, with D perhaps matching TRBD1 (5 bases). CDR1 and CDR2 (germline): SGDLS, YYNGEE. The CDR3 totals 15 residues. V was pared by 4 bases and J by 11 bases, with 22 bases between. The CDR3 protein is CASSPRDREKKAIYF. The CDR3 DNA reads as TGTGCCAGCAGCCCGAGGGACCGAGAAAAGAAGGCCATATATTTT.

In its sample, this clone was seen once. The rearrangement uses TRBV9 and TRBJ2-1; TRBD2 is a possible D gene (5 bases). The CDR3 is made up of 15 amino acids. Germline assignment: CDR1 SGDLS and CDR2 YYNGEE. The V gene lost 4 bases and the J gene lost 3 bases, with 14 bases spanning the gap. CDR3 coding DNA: TGTGCCAGCAGCCCCAGCCCGGGAAACTACAATGAGCAGTTCTTC. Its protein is CASSPSPGNYNEQFF.

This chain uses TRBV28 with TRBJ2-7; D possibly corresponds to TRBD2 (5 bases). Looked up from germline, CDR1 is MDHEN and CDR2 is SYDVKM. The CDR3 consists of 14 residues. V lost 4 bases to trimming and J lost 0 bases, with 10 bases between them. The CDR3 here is CASSSSGYSYEQYF. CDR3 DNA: TGTGCCAGCAGTTCATCGGGATACTCCTACGAGCAGTACTTC.

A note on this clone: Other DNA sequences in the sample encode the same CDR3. The CDR3 is CASSPRGREQYF. In DNA form, the CDR3 reads TGTGCCAGCAGCCCCCGGGGGCGCGAGCAGTACTTC. V and J are TRBV7-6 and TRBJ2-7, with D tentatively TRBD1 or TRBD2 (6 bases each). Trimming shortened V by 5 bases and J by 6 bases, and 11 bases separated the two germline ends. This CDR3 region has 12 residues. Germline V lookup: CDR1 SGHVS, CDR2 FNYEAQ.

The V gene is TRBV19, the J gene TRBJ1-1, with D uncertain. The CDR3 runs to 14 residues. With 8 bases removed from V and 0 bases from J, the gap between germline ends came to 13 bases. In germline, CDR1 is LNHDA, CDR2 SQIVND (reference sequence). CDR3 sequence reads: CASGRRTLNTEAFF. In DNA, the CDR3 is TGTGCCAGTGGTAGACGGACCCTGAACACTGAAGCTTTCTTT.

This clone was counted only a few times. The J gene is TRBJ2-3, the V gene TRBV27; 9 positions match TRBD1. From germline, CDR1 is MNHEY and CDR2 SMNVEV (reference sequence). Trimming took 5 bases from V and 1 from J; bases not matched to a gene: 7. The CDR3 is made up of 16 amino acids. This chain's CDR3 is CASSNYRGRGTDTQYF. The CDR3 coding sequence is TGTGCCAGCAGTAACTACAGGGGGCGCGGCACAGATACGCAGTATTTT.

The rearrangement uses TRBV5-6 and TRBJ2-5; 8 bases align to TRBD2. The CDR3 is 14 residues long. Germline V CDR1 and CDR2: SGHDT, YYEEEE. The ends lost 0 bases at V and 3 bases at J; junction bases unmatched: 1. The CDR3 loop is CASSLVREEETQYF. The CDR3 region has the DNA TGTGCCAGCAGCTTGGTGCGGGAGGAAGAGACCCAGTACTTC.

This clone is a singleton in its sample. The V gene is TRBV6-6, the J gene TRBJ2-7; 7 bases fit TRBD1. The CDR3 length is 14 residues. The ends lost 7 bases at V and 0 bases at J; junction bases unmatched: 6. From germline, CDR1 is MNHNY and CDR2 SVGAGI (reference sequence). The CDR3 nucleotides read TGTGCCAGCACCGGGACAGTATACTCCTACGAGCAGTACTTC. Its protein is CASTGTVYSYEQYF.

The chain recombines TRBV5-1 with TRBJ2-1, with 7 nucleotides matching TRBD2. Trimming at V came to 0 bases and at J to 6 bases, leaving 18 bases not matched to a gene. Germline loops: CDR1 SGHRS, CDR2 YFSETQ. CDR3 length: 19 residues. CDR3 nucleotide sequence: TGCGCCAGCAGCTTGGCGGGACTATTCCTTTCCACTTCATCCAATGAGCAGTTCTTC. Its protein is CASSLAGLFLSTSSNEQFF.

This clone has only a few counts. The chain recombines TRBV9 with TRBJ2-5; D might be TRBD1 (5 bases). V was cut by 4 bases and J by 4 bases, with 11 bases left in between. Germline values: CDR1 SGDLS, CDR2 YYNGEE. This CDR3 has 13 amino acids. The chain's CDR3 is CASSFQGGETQYF. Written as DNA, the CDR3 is TGTGCCAGCAGCTTTCAGGGTGGAGAGACCCAGTACTTC. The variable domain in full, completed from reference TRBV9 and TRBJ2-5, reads DSGVTQTPKHLITATGQRVTLRCSPRSGDLSVYWYQQSLDQGLQFLIQYYNGEERAKGNILERFSAQQFPDLHSELNLSSLELGDSALYFCASSFQGGETQYFGPGTRLLVL.